This passage covers 2 T cell receptor beta chains from one sample sequenced in a study of metastatic and nonmetastatic thyroid tumors. TCRdb re-called the PCR reads via MiXCR. There are approximately 21,000 clones in the sample; about a quarter occur only once, and roughly a fifth lies in the top ten. Not a single patient had been given any form of treatment at any point before undergoing thyroid surgery. Sequencing was carried out using blood. These TCRs come from a female donor with papillary thyroid cancer or a benign thyroid nodule (not recorded which). Some clones in this sample may be carry-over from other donors' samples.

In this sample, this clone turned up many times. V is TRBV20-1 and J is TRBJ2-7; D is undetermined. Germline V gene sequence: CDR1 DFQATT, CDR2 SNEGSKA (reference sequence). Trimming shortened V by 0 bases and J by 3 bases, and 18 bases separated the two germline ends. CDR3 size: 16 residues. The CDR3 loop is CSARDDLQTVIYEQYF. The CDR3 nucleotides read TGCAGTGCTAGAGATGATTTACAGACGGTCATCTACGAGCAGTACTTC.

The J gene is TRBJ1-2, the V gene TRBV19; weak D call: TRBD1 (6 bases). This CDR3 is built from 16 residues. V was cut by 5 bases and J by 7 bases, with 23 bases left in between. Germline V gene data show CDR1 as LNHDA and CDR2 as SQIVND (reference sequence). Here the CDR3 reads CASSPEGRGLFGGYTF. The CDR3 nucleotides read TGTGCCAGTAGTCCAGAGGGCCGGGGGCTCTTCGGTGGCTACACCTTC. Complete variable domain (other parts from reference TRBV19 and TRBJ1-2): DGGITQSPKYLFRKEGQNVTLSCEQNLNHDAMYWYRQDPGQGLRLIYYSQIVNDFQKGDIAEGYSVSREKKESFPLTVTSAQKNPTAFYLCASSPEGRGLFGGYTFGSGTRLTVV.